What follows are 22 T cell receptor beta chains derived from one specimen sequenced in a study of CD8+ T cells in alopecia areata. The sequencing template was cDNA reverse transcribed from extracted RNA. The assay was immunoSEQ multiplex PCR, and TCRdb's table has in-frame clones only and misses some. The sample lists around 120,000 clones; more than 30% were seen once. The sample taken for sequencing was CD4+ T cells sorted from blood. These TCRs come from a human donor with alopecia areata.

This chain uses TRBV5-1 with TRBJ2-1; TRBD1 matches 7 bases. Per germline, CDR1 SGHRS and CDR2 YFSETQ. The CDR3 is 15 amino acids. V trimming: 5 bases; J trimming: 0 bases; junction bases outside the gene matches: 5. CDR3 protein: CASRSTGRSYNEQFF. The CDR3, as DNA: TGCGCCAGCAGGTCGACAGGGCGCTCCTACAATGAGCAGTTCTTC.

This clone appeared a few times. V usage is TRBV7-2 and J usage is TRBJ2-5; D could derive from TRBD1 or TRBD2 (5 bases each). The CDR3 consists of 16 residues. Germline V gene data show CDR1 as SGHTA and CDR2 as FQGNSA. The ends were cut back, 0 bases at V and 1 base at J, with 12 bases in the middle. CDR3 DNA: TGTGCCAGCAGCTTAGCCCCGGGACGGACCCAAGAGACCCAGTACTTC. This codes for CASSLAPGRTQETQYF.

The chain is built from TRBV9 and TRBJ2-2, with no clear D. Trimming removed 2 bases from V and 3 bases from J, with 8 bases in between. Germline CDR1 reads SGDLS; CDR2 reads YYNGEE. The CDR3 runs 14 residues. The CDR3 nucleotides are TGTGCCAGCAGCGTGTTACAGCACACCGGGGAGCTGTTTTTT. This sequence encodes CASSVLQHTGELFF.

The chain employs TRBV15 and TRBJ1-1, with D uncertain. Germline CDR1 LNHNV, CDR2 YYDKDF (reference sequence). V lost 1 base and J lost 4, with 7 bases in between. This CDR3 region has 13 residues. The CDR3 coding sequence is TGTGCCACCAGCAGAGCACTGAGCACTGAAGCTTTCTTT. This sequence encodes CATSRALSTEAFF.

This clone was seen a handful of times. The rearrangement uses TRBV7-2 and TRBJ2-7; D gene ambiguous. This CDR3 is built from 12 residues. V was trimmed by 5 bases and J by 3 bases, leaving 8 bases between them. Germline loops: CDR1 SGHTA, CDR2 FQGNSA. The CDR3 protein is CASSNGFYEQYF. CDR3 in DNA: TGTGCCAGCAGCAACGGATTCTACGAGCAGTACTTC.

The table lists this clone with many counts. The chain joins TRBV9 to TRBJ2-7; 7 positions match TRBD2. Germline loops: CDR1 SGDLS, CDR2 YYNGEE. V lost 3 bases to trimming and J lost 6 bases; unmatched junction nucleotides: 12. The CDR3 extends over 15 amino acids. CDR3 coding DNA: TGTGCCAGCAGCGCCACCGGGACTAATGCGGGCGAGCAGTACTTC. Its translation is CASSATGTNAGEQYF.

This clone was detected only a few times. This chain links TRBV7-6 with TRBJ2-7, with TRBD1 identical over 9 bases. Germline loops: CDR1 SGHVS, CDR2 FNYEAQ. After removal of 3 bases from V and 4 bases from J, the junction contained 1 base not matched to a gene. The CDR3 runs to 13 residues. CDR3 nucleotide sequence: TGTGCCAGCAGCTTGGACAGGGGTTACGAGCAGTACTTC. As protein: CASSLDRGYEQYF.

The rearrangement joins TRBV29-1 to TRBJ2-1; 7 bases fit TRBD2. V lost 4 bases to trimming and J lost 7 bases; unmatched junction nucleotides: 10. CDR1 is SQVTM, CDR2 ANQGSEA, per germline. This CDR3 is built from 14 residues. For the CDR3, the DNA is TGCAGCGTTGGGCTCGGGAGGTTAAAAAATGAGCAGTTCTTC. Protein product: CSVGLGRLKNEQFF.

The V gene is TRBV7-3, the J gene TRBJ2-6; no clear D. CDR1 and CDR2 (germline): SGHTA, FQGTGA. V was cut by 5 bases and J by 0 bases, with 11 bases left in between. This CDR3 is 16 amino acids long. This CDR3 is CASSPPRSSGANVLTF. The CDR3 DNA reads as TGTGCCAGCAGCCCCCCGAGGTCCTCTGGGGCCAACGTCCTGACTTTC.

The rearrangement joins TRBV5-6 to TRBJ2-7; D gene uncertain. Trimming pared 2 bases from V and 6 bases from J, leaving 6 bases between. CDR3 length: 11 amino acids. Germline V gives CDR1 SGHDT, CDR2 YYEEEE. The CDR3 sequence is CASSFLGEQYF. In DNA form, the CDR3 reads TGTGCCAGCAGCTTTCTCGGCGAGCAGTACTTC.

The chain joins TRBV29-1 to TRBJ2-2, with D uncertain. Trimming took off 2 bases at V and 4 bases at J, with 11 bases between the two ends. This CDR3 comprises 14 residues. CDR1 and CDR2 from the germline V gene are SQVTM and ANQGSEA. The CDR3 nucleotides read TGCAGCGTTGAAAGCGCCAGCAGCACCGGGGAGCTGTTTTTT. Its translation is CSVESASSTGELFF.

J is TRBJ2-3 and V is TRBV5-1, with TRBD1 identical over 7 bases. The CDR3 contains 14 residues. Losses at the gene ends were 2 bases for V and 4 bases for J; bases not matched to a gene: 4. The V gene's germline CDR1 is SGHRS and CDR2 YFSETQ. CDR3 sequence (DNA): TGCGCCAGCAGCTTCACCGACAGGGCAGATACGCAGTATTTT. Residues: CASSFTDRADTQYF.

This rearrangement joins TRBV29-1 to TRBJ1-5, with D uncertain. The CDR3 is 15 residues long. The V gene's germline CDR1 is SQVTM and CDR2 ANQGSEA. V was clipped by 2 bases and J by 2 bases, with 13 bases between them. CDR3 DNA sequence: TGCAGCGTTGAACCCTGCAGGCTGGGCAATCAGCCCCAGCATTTT. Translation: CSVEPCRLGNQPQHF.

This clone has just a few counts. The chain has TRBV11-2 and TRBJ2-2, with 7 bases that match TRBD1. This CDR3 contains 16 residues. V was pared by 5 bases and J by 1 base, with 7 bases of the junction left unmatched. Germline V gives CDR1 SGHAT, CDR2 FQNNGV. The CDR3 coding sequence is TGTGCCAGCAGCCTAATGACAGGGTTGAACACCGGGGAGCTGTTTTTT. It encodes CASSLMTGLNTGELFF.

This chain joins TRBV15 and TRBJ1-3; a possible D gene is TRBD1 (5 bases). Germline CDR1 LNHNV, CDR2 YYDKDF (reference sequence). The CDR3 is 14 residues long. Trimming removed 5 bases from V and 8 bases from J, with 16 bases in between. CDR3 bases: TGTGCCACCAGCCGAAGCGGCCAGGGACACACCATATATTTT. Translating gives CATSRSGQGHTIYF.

This clone was seen a few times. The chain recombines TRBV6-6 with TRBJ2-5, with a tentative D call TRBD2 (5 bases). Deletions cut 5 bases from V and 1 base from J, with 11 bases between. Germline V gene lookup returns CDR1 MNHNY and CDR2 SVGAGI (reference sequence). The CDR3 runs 14 residues. The CDR3 region is CASSRTSGQETQYF. CDR3 in DNA: TGTGCCAGCAGTAGAACCAGCGGCCAAGAGACCCAGTACTTC.

The gene calls are TRBV6-5 and TRBJ2-2, with TRBD1 identical over 7 bases. This CDR3 is 14 amino acids long. CDR1 is MNHEY, CDR2 SVGAGI, per germline. Trimming at V came to 5 bases and at J to 8 bases, leaving 8 bases not matched to a gene. The CDR3 sequence is CASSKRQGRGELFF. The DNA of the CDR3 is TGTGCCAGCAGTAAAAGACAGGGTCGAGGGGAGCTGTTTTTT.

V is TRBV7-9 and J is TRBJ2-7; the match to TRBD1 covers 8 bases. V lost 4 bases to trimming and J lost 0 bases; unmatched junction nucleotides: 5. Germline V gene data show CDR1 as SEHNR and CDR2 as FQNEAQ (reference sequence). CDR3 size: 15 residues. CDR3: CASSSRTGSSYEQYF. CDR3 in DNA: TGTGCCAGCAGCTCGCGGACAGGGAGCTCCTACGAGCAGTACTTC.

The chain has TRBV5-1 and TRBJ1-1, with D unresolved. The V end was cut by 1 base, the J end by 1 base, with 8 bases between. The CDR3 extends over 14 amino acids. Per the germline V gene, CDR1 is SGHRS and CDR2 is YFSETQ. The CDR3 DNA is TGCGCCAGCAGCTTGTTCGCAGGGAACACTGAAGCTTTCTTT. Protein product: CASSLFAGNTEAFF. The full variable domain, in which reference TRBV5-1 and TRBJ1-1 provide the parts outside the CDR3, is KAGVTQTPRYLIKTRGQQVTLSCSPISGHRSVSWYQQTPGQGLQFLFEYFSETQRNKGNFPGRFSGRQFSNSRSEMNVSTLELGDSALYLCASSLFAGNTEAFFGQGTRLTVV.

The CDR3 sequence: CSVTTSVETQYF. CDR3 nucleotide sequence: TGCAGCGTTACGACTAGCGTTGAGACCCAGTACTTC. V usage is TRBV29-1 and J usage is TRBJ2-5; 8 bases match TRBD2. CDR1 is SQVTM, CDR2 ANQGSEA, per germline. J lost 5 bases, V lost 5 bases, and 4 bases had no gene match. CDR3 length equals 12 residues.

The genes are TRBV29-1 and TRBJ2-1; 9 positions match TRBD1. Germline V gene data show CDR1 as SQVTM and CDR2 as ANQGSEA. This CDR3 is built from 14 residues. Germline trimming cut 6 bases from V and 0 bases from J; bases unmatched to any gene: 3. The CDR3 DNA is TGCAGCGTAAGGGACAGGGACTCCTACAATGAGCAGTTCTTC. It translates to CSVRDRDSYNEQFF.

This chain links TRBV7-2 with TRBJ2-3, with 7 bases identical to TRBD2. Germline CDR1 and CDR2: SGHTA and FQGNSA. This CDR3 spans 15 amino acids. V was pared by 2 bases and J by 4 bases, with 6 bases of the junction left unmatched. For the CDR3, the DNA is TGTGCCAGCAGCTTAAGGGCGGGGGTCCCAGATACGCAGTATTTT. Translation gives CASSLRAGVPDTQYF.